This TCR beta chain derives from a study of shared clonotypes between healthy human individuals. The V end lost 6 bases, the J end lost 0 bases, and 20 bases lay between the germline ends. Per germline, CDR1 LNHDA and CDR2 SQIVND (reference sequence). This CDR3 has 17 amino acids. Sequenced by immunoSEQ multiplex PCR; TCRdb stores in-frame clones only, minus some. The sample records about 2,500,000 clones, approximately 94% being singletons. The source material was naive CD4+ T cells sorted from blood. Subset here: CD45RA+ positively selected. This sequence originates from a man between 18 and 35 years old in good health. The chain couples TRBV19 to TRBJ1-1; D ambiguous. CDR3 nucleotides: TGTGCCAGTAGCCCCCCGGCCCTAAGGGCCTTGAACACTGAAGCTTTCTTT. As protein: CASSPPALRALNTEAFF. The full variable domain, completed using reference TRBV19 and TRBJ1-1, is DGGITQSPKYLFRKEGQNVTLSCEQNLNHDAMYWYRQDPGQGLRLIYYSQIVNDFQKGDIAEGYSVSREKKESFPLTVTSAQKNPTAFYLCASSPPALRALNTEAFFGQGTRLTVV.